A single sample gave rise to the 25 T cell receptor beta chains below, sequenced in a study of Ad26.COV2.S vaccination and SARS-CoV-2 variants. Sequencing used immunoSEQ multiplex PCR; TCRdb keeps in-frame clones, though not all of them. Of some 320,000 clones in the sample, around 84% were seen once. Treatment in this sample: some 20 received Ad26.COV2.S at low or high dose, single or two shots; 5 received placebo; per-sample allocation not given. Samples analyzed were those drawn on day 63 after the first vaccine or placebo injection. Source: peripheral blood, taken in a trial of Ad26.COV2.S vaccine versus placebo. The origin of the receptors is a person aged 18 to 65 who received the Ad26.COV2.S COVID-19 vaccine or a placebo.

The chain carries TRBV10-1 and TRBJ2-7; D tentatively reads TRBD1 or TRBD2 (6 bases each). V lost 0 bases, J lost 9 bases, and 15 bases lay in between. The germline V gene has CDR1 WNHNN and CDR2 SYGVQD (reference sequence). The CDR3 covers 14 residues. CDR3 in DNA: TGCGCCAGCAGTGAGTCAGGGGGGAGCTCGCGGCAGTACTTC. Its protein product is CASSESGGSSRQYF.

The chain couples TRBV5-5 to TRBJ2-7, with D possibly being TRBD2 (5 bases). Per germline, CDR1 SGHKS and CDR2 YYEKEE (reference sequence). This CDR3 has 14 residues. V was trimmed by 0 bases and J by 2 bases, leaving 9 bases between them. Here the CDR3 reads CASSLAIGAYEQYF. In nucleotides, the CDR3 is TGTGCCAGCAGCTTGGCCATCGGGGCCTACGAGCAGTACTTC. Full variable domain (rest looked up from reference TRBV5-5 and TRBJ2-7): DAGVTQSPTHLIKTRGQQVTLRCSPISGHKSVSWYQQVLGQGPQFIFQYYEKEERGRGNFPDRFSARQFPNYSSELNVNALLLGDSALYLCASSLAIGAYEQYFGPGTRLTVT.

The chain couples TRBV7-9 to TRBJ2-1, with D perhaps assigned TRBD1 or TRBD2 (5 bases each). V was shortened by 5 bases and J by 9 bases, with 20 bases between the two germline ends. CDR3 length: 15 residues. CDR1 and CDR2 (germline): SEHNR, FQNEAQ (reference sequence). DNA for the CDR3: TGTGCCAGCAGCCTAATGTCCAAAGGGGACGGTGAGCAGTTCTTC. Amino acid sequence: CASSLMSKGDGEQFF.

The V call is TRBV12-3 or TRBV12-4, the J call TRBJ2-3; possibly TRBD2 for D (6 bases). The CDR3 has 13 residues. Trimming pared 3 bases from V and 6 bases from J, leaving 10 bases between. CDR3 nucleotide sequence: TGTGCCAGCAGTTTGCGGGAAGGGGATACGCAGTATTTT. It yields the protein CASSLREGDTQYF.

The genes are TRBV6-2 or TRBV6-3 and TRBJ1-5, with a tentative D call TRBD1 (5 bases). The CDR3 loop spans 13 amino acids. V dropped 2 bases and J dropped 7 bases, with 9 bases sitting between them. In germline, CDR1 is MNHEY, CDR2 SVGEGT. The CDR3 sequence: CASSYLGVQPQHF. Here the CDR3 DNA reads TGTGCCAGCAGTTACCTGGGGGTCCAGCCCCAGCATTTT.

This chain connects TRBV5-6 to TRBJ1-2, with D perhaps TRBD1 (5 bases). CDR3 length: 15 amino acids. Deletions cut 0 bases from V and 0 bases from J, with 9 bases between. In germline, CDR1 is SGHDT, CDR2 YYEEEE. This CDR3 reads CASSLGGTPNYGYTF. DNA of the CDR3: TGTGCCAGCAGCTTGGGAGGGACGCCTAACTATGGCTACACCTTC. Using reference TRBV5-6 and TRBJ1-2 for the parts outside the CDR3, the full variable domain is DAGVTQSPTHLIKTRGQQVTLRCSPKSGHDTVSWYQQALGQGPQFIFQYYEEEERQRGNFPDRFSGHQFPNYSSELNVNALLLGDSALYLCASSLGGTPNYGYTFGSGTRLTVV.

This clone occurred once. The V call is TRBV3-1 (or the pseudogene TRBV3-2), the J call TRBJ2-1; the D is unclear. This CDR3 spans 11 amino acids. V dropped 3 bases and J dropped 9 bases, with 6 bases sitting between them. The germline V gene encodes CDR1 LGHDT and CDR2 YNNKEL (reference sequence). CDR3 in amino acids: CASSHALEQFF. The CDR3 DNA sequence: TGTGCCAGCAGCCACGCCCTTGAGCAGTTCTTC.

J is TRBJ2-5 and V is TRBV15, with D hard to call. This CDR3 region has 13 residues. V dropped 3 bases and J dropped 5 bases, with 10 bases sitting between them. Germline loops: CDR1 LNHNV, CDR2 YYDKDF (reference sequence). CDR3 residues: CATSSSVRETQYF. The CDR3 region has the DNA TGTGCCACCAGCAGTTCGGTGCGGGAGACCCAGTACTTC.

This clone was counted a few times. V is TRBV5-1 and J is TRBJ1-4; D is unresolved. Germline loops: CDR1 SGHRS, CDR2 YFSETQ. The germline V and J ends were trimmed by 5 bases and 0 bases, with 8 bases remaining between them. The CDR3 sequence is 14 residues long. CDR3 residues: CASSPGATNEKLFF. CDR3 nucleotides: TGCGCCAGCAGTCCGGGTGCAACTAATGAAAAACTGTTTTTT.

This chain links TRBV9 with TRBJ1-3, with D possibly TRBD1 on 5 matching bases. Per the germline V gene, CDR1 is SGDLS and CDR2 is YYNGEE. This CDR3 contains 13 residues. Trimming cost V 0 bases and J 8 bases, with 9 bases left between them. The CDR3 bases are TGTGCCAGCAGCGTAGGTCAGGGAGACACCATATATTTT. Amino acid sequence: CASSVGQGDTIYF.

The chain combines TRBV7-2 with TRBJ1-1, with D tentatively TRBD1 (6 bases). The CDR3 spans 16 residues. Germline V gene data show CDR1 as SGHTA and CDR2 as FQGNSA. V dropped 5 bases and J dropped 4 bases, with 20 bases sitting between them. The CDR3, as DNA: TGTGCCAGCAGCACGGCCGGAACAGGGTGGGGCACTGAAGCTTTCTTT. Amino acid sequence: CASSTAGTGWGTEAFF.

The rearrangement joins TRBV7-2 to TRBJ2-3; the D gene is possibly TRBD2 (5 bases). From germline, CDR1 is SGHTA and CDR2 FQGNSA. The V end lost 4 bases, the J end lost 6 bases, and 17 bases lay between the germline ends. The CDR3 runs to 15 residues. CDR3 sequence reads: CASSSRLEGMDTQYF. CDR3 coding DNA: TGTGCCAGCAGCTCCCGGCTAGAGGGCATGGATACGCAGTATTTT.

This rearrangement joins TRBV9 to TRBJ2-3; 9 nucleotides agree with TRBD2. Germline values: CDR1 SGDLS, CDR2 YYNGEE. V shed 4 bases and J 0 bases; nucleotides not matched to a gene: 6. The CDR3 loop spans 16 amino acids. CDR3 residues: CASSFSGGHSTDTQYF. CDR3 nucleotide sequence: TGTGCCAGCAGCTTTAGCGGGGGTCATAGCACAGATACGCAGTATTTT.

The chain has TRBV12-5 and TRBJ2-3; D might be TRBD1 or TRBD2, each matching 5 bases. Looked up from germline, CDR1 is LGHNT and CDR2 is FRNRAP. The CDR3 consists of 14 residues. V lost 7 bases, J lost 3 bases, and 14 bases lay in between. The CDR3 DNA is TGTGCTAGTGTATGGCCTGGGACGACAGATACGCAGTATTTT. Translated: CASVWPGTTDTQYF.

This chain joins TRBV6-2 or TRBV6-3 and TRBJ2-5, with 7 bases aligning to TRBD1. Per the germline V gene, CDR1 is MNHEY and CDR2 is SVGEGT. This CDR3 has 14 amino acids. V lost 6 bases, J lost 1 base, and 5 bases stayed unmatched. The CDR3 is CASSLDRVQETQYF. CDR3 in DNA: TGTGCCAGCAGCCTTGACAGGGTCCAAGAGACCCAGTACTTC.

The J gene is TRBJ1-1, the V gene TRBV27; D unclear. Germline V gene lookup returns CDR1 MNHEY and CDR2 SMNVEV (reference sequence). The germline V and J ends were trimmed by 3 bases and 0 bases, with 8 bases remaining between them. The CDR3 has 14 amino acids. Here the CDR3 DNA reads TGTGCCAGCAGTTTGAGAGCTATGAACACTGAAGCTTTCTTT. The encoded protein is CASSLRAMNTEAFF.

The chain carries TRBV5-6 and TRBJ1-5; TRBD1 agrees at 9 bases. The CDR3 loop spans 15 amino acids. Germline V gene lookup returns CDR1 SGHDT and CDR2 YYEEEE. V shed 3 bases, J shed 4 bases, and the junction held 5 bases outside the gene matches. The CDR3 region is CASSSYDRGNQPQHF. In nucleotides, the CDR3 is TGTGCCAGCAGCTCTTATGACAGGGGGAATCAGCCCCAGCATTTT.

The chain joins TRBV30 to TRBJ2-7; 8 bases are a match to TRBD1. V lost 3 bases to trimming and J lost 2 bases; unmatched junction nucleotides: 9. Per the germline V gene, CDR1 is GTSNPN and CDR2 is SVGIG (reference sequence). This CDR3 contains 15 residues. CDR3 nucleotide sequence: TGTGCCTGGAGGAGCCTGGACAGGGCCCCCTACGAGCAGTACTTC. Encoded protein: CAWRSLDRAPYEQYF.

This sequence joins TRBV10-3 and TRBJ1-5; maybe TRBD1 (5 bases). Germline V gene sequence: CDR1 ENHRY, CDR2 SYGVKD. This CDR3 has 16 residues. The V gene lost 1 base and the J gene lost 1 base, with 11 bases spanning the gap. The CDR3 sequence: CAISEYRDLSNQPQHF. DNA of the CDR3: TGTGCCATCAGTGAGTATAGGGACCTCAGCAATCAGCCCCAGCATTTT.

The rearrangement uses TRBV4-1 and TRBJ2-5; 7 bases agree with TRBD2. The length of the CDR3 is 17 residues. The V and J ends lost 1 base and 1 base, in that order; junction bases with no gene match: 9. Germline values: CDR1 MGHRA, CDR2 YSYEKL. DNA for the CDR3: TGCGCCAGCAGCCAAGGGCGGCAGCGGGGTTTCCAAGAGACCCAGTACTTC. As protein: CASSQGRQRGFQETQYF.

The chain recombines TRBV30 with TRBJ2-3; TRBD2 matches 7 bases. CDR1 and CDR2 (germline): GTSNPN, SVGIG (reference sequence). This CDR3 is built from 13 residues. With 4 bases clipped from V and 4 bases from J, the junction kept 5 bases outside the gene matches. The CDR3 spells CAWTGTKADTQYF. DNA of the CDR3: TGTGCCTGGACCGGGACTAAAGCAGATACGCAGTATTTT.

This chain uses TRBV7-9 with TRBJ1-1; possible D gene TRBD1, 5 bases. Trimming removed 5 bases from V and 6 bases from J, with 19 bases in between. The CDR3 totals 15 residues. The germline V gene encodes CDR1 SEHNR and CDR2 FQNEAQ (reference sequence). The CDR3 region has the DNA TGTGCCAGCAGCCCCAATTGGGGGACGAGCTCTGAAGCTTTCTTT. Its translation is CASSPNWGTSSEAFF.

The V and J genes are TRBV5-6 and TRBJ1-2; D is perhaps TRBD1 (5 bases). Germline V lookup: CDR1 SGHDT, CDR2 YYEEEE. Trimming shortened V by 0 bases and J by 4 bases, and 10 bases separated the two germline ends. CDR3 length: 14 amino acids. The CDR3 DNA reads TGTGCCAGCAGCTTGGTAGACAGCACCTATGGCTACACCTTC. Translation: CASSLVDSTYGYTF.

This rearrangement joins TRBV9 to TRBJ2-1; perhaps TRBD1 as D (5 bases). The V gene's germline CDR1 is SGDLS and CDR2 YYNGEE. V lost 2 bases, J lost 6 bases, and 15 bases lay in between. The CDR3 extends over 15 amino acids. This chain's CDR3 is CASSVHQGYFNEQFF. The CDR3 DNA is TGTGCCAGCAGCGTGCATCAGGGTTATTTCAATGAGCAGTTCTTC. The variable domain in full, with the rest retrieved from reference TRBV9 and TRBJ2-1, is DSGVTQTPKHLITATGQRVTLRCSPRSGDLSVYWYQQSLDQGLQFLIQYYNGEERAKGNILERFSAQQFPDLHSELNLSSLELGDSALYFCASSVHQGYFNEQFFGPGTRLTVL.

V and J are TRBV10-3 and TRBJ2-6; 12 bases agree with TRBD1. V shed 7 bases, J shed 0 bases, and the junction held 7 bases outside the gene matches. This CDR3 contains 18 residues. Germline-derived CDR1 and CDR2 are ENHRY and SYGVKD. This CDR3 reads CAITSGTGGPSGANVLTF. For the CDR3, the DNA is TGTGCCATCACTTCGGGGACAGGGGGCCCCTCTGGGGCCAACGTCCTGACTTTC.